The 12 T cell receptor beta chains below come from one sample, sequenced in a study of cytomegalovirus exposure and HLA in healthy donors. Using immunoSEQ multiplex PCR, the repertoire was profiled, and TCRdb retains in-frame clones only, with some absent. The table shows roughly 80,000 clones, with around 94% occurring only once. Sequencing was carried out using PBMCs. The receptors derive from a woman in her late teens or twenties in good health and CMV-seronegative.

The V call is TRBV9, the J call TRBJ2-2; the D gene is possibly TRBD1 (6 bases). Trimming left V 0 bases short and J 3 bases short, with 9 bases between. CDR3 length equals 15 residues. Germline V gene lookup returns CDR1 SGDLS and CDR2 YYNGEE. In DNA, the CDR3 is TGTGCCAGCAGCGTAGACCCAGGGGACACCGGGGAGCTGTTTTTT. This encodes CASSVDPGDTGELFF. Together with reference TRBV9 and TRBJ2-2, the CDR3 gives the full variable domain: DSGVTQTPKHLITATGQRVTLRCSPRSGDLSVYWYQQSLDQGLQFLIQYYNGEERAKGNILERFSAQQFPDLHSELNLSSLELGDSALYFCASSVDPGDTGELFFGEGSRLTVL.

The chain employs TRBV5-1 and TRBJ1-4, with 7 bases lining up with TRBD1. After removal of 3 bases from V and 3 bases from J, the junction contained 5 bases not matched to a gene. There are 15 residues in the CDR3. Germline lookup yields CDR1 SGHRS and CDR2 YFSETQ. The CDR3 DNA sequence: TGCGCCAGCAGCTCCGCCGGGACAGCTAATGAAAAACTGTTTTTT. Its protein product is CASSSAGTANEKLFF.

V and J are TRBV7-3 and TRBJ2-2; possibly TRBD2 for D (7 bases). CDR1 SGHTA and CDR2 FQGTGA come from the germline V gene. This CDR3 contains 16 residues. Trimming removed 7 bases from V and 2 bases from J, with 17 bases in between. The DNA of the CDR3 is TGTGCCAGCACCCAAAGGGGGGGCTTAAACACCGGGGAGCTGTTTTTT. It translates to CASTQRGGLNTGELFF.

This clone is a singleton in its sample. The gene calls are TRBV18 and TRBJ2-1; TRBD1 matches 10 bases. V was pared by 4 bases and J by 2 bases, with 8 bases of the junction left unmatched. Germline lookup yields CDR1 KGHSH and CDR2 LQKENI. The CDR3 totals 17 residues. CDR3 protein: CASSRAGTGVPYNEQFF. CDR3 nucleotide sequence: TGTGCCAGCTCACGCGCCGGGACAGGGGTCCCCTACAATGAGCAGTTCTTC.

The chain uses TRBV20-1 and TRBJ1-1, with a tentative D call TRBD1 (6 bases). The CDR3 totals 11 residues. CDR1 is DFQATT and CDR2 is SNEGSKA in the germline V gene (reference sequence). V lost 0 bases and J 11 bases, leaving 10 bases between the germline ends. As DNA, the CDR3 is TGCAGTGCTAGAGAAAACAGGGAGGCTTTCTTT. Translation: CSARENREAFF.

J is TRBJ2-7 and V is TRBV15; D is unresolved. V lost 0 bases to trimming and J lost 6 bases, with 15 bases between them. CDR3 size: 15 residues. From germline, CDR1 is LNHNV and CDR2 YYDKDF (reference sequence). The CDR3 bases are TGTGCCACCAGCAGAGAACGAGATTGGGCCTCCGAGCAGTACTTC. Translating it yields CATSRERDWASEQYF. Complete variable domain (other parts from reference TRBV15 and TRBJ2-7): DAMVIQNPRYQVTQFGKPVTLSCSQTLNHNVMYWYQQKSSQAPKLLFHYYDKDFNNEADTPDNFQSRRPNTSFCFLDIRSPGLGDTAMYLCATSRERDWASEQYFGPGTRLTVT.

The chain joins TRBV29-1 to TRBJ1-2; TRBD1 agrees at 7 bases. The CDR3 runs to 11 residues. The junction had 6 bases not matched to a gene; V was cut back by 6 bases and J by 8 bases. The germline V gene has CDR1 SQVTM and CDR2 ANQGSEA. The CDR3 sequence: CSVDREKGYTF. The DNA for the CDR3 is TGCAGCGTCGACAGGGAAAAAGGCTACACCTTC.

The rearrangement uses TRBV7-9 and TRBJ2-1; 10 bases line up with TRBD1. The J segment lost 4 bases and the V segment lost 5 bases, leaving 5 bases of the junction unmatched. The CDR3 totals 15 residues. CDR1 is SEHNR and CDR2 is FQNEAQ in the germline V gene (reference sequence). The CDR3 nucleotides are TGTGCCAGCAGCCGGGGGACAGGGGAATACAATGAGCAGTTCTTC. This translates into CASSRGTGEYNEQFF.

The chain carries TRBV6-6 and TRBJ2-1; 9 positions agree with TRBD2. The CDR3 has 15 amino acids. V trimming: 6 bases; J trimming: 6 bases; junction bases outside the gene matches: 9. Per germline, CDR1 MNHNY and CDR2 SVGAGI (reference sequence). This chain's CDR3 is CASSRGGVASNEQFF. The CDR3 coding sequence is TGTGCCAGCAGCCGCGGGGGGGTAGCGAGCAATGAGCAGTTCTTC.

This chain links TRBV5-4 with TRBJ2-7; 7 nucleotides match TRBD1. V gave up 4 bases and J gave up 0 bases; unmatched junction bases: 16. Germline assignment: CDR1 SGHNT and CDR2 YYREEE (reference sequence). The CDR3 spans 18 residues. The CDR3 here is CASSTHPQDRWSSYEQYF. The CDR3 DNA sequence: TGTGCCAGCAGCACTCACCCCCAGGACAGGTGGAGCTCCTACGAGCAGTACTTC.

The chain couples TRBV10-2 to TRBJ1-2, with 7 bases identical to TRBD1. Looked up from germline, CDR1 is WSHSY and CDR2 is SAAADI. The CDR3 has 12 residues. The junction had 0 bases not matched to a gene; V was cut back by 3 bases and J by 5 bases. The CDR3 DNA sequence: TGCGCCAGCAGTGAACAGGGGTATGGCTACACCTTC. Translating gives CASSEQGYGYTF.

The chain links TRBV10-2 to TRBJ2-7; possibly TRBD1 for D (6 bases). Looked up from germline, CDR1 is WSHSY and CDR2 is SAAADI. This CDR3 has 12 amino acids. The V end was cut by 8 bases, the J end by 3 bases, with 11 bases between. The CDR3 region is CASGGQFYEQYF. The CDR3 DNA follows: TGCGCCAGCGGAGGACAGTTCTACGAGCAGTACTTC.